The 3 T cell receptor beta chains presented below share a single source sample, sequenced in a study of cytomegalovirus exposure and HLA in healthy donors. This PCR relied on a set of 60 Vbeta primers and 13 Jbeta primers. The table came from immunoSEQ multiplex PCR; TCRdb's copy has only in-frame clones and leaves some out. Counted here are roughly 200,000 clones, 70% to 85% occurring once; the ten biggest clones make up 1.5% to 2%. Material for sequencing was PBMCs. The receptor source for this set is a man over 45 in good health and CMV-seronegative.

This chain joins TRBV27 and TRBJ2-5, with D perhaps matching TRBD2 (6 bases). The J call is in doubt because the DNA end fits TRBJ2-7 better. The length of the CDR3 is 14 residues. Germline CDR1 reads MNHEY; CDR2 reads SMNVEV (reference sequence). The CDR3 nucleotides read TGTGCCAGCAGTTTATCGGGACTGTTTTACGAGCAGTACTTC. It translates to CASSLSGLFYEQYF.

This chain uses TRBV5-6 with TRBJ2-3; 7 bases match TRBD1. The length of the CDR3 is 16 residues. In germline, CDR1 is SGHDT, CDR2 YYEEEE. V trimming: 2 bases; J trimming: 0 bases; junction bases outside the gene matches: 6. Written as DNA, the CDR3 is TGTGCCAGCAGCTTCGAACAGGGGACAAGCACAGATACGCAGTATTTT. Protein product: CASSFEQGTSTDTQYF.

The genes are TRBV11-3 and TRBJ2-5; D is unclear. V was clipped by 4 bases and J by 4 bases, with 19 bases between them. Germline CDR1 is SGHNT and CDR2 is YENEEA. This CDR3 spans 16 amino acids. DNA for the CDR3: TGTGCCAGCAGCTCTAGTGACGTGGGTAACGGAGAGACCCAGTACTTC. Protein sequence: CASSSSDVGNGETQYF. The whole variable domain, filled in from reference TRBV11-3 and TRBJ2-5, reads EAGVVQSPRYKIIEKKQPVAFWCNPISGHNTLYWYLQNLGQGPELLIRYENEEAVDDSQLPKDRFSAERLKGVDSTLKIQPAELGDSAVYLCASSSSDVGNGETQYFGPGTRLLVL.